This passage covers 26 T cell receptor beta chains from one sample sequenced in a study of blood T cells in healthy people across ages. Using a J-beta primer mix together with a sample-barcoded 5' primer, a second PCR was run for about 6 to 11 cycles. TCRdb analysed the 5' RACE reads with MiXCR anew, one entry per CDR3 protein. The profile shows approximately 730,000 distinct CDR3 sequences, about 48% of them singletons. The specimen sequenced was blood. All receptors come from a man of 80 years or more in good health.

CDR3: CASSPRASGSEVTQYF. The CDR3 DNA sequence: TGTGCCAGCAGCCCCCGGGCTAGCGGGAGTGAGGTTACGCAGTATTTT. This sequence joins TRBV9 and TRBJ2-3, with TRBD2 matching over 10 bases. The germline gives CDR1 SGDLS, CDR2 YYNGEE. The CDR3 extends over 16 amino acids. After removal of 4 bases from V and 8 bases from J, the junction contained 13 bases not matched to a gene.

The J gene is TRBJ2-4, the V gene TRBV2; D perhaps matches TRBD2 (5 bases). The CDR3 is made up of 14 amino acids. V lost 7 bases to trimming and J lost 9 bases, with 19 bases between them. Germline values: CDR1 SNHLY, CDR2 FYNNEI. In DNA form, the CDR3 reads TGTGCCAGCATCCCGCCTCCCGGGGTTGCCATTCAGTACTTC. Amino acids: CASIPPPGVAIQYF.

The chain joins TRBV24-1 to TRBJ2-5; possibly TRBD1 for D (6 bases). Germline V CDR1 and CDR2: KGHDR, SFDVKD. The CDR3 length is 14 residues. Trimming cost V 3 bases and J 4 bases, with 11 bases left between them. The CDR3 sequence: CATSDARGPETQYF. The CDR3, as DNA: TGTGCCACCAGTGATGCCAGGGGTCCAGAGACCCAGTACTTC.

This clonotype was seen only once. The V call is TRBV25-1, the J call TRBJ2-4; 10 positions match TRBD2. Germline V CDR1 and CDR2: MGHDK, SYGVNS. V was clipped by 2 bases and J by 3 bases; unmatched bases: 7. The CDR3 extends over 17 amino acids. CDR3: CASSEMASGRDKNIQYF. The CDR3 DNA reads as TGTGCCAGCAGTGAAATGGCTAGCGGGAGAGACAAAAACATTCAGTACTTC.

This clonotype came up a few times. The CDR3 nucleotides read TGCAGTGGCGCTCGGGACGTATACGAGCAGTACTTC. This gives the protein CSGARDVYEQYF. The chain links TRBV20-1 to TRBJ2-7, with D perhaps assigned TRBD1 or TRBD2 (5 bases each). V was shortened by 7 bases and J by 4 bases, with 14 bases between the two germline ends. Germline loops: CDR1 DFQATT, CDR2 SNEGSKA (reference sequence). There are 12 residues in the CDR3.

This clonotype showed up just once. CDR3 nucleotide sequence: TGCAGCGTCGTAGGACTAGCGGGGTCCTCCTACAATGAGCAGTACTTC. Translation gives CSVVGLAGSSYNEQYF. The chain uses TRBV29-1 and TRBJ2-1; 12 bases align to TRBD2. The tail of the sequence fits TRBJ2-7 better, so the J call may be wrong. The germline CDR1 and CDR2 sequences are SQVTM and ANQGSEA. The CDR3 totals 16 residues.

The chain is built from TRBV29-1 and TRBJ1-1; no reliable D call. The V gene's germline CDR1 is SQVTM and CDR2 ANQGSEA. The ends were cut back, 4 bases at V and 1 base at J, with 7 bases in the middle. The CDR3 is 12 residues long. CDR3 sequence reads: CSVVEGNTEAFF. CDR3 DNA: TGCAGCGTTGTGGAGGGGAACACTGAAGCTTTCTTT.

CDR3 coding DNA: TGTGCCAGCAGCCACCGGACTAGAACAGCCACAGATACGCAGTATTTT. Translated, it gives CASSHRTRTATDTQYF. V gene TRBV4-2 combines with J gene TRBJ2-3, with TRBD2 matching 7 bases. Germline trimming cut 3 bases from V and 2 bases from J; bases unmatched to any gene: 8. CDR1 is LGHNA, CDR2 YNFKEQ, per germline. The CDR3 is 16 amino acids.

In its sample, this clonotype was seen once. The genes are TRBV6-1 and TRBJ2-5; maybe TRBD1 (5 bases). Germline V gives CDR1 MNHNS, CDR2 SASEGT. The CDR3 has 14 residues. V lost 7 bases, J lost 7 bases, and 19 bases lay in between. The CDR3 sequence: CASKLGPTERTQYF. Here the CDR3 DNA reads TGTGCCAGCAAGTTGGGGCCTACAGAGAGGACCCAGTACTTC.

This chain joins TRBV5-1 and TRBJ2-1, with D perhaps matching TRBD2 (5 bases). The germline V gene encodes CDR1 SGHRS and CDR2 YFSETQ. The CDR3 has 13 residues. V was trimmed by 0 bases and J by 15 bases, leaving 16 bases between them. The CDR3 loop reads CASSLERRRRGFF. The CDR3 DNA is TGCGCCAGCAGCTTGGAGAGGAGGCGACGAGGGTTCTTC.

This clonotype has more than one count but fewer than ten. The chain combines TRBV20-1 with TRBJ2-4; D possibly uses TRBD1 or TRBD2 (5 bases each). The CDR3 covers 14 residues. Trimming took 7 bases from V and 5 from J, leaving 18 bases between them. The germline gives CDR1 DFQATT, CDR2 SNEGSKA (reference sequence). The CDR3 DNA reads as TGCAGTGGCAGAGGGGCAGGGCGAGAAAACATTCAGTACTTC. Residues: CSGRGAGRENIQYF.

CDR3 DNA sequence: TGTGCCAGCAGTCGGACGGGGGGCGCGGAGGAAAAACTGTTTTTT. Translation gives CASSRTGGAEEKLFF. The gene calls are TRBV2 and TRBJ1-4; D perhaps matches TRBD1 (6 bases). The V end was cut by 5 bases, the J end by 8 bases, with 18 bases between. There are 15 residues in the CDR3. Germline-derived CDR1 and CDR2 are SNHLY and FYNNEI.

This rearrangement joins TRBV4-2 to TRBJ2-1; TRBD2 matches 12 bases. J was trimmed by 10 bases and V by 3 bases; bases with no gene match: 7. This CDR3 is 15 amino acids long. CDR1 and CDR2 (germline): LGHNA, YNFKEQ. Here the CDR3 DNA reads TGTGCCAGCAGCCAGGGACTAGCGGGCAGTGGGGAGCAGTTCTTC. Its protein is CASSQGLAGSGEQFF.

J is TRBJ2-3 and V is TRBV5-8; 7 bases are shared with TRBD2. V shed 2 bases, J shed 7 bases, and the junction held 4 bases outside the gene matches. The germline gives CDR1 SGHTS, CDR2 YDEGEE. The CDR3 has 13 amino acids. As DNA, the CDR3 is TGTGCCAGCAGCTTAGCGGGGCGGAATACGCAGTATTTT. Amino acid sequence: CASSLAGRNTQYF.

This clonotype was counted only a few times. The chain has TRBV7-2 and TRBJ2-1, with D possibly being TRBD1 (5 bases). V lost 2 bases and J lost 10, with 15 bases in between. Germline V lookup: CDR1 SGHTA, CDR2 FQGNSA. The CDR3 is made up of 14 amino acids. This chain's CDR3 is CASSLPLQGSEQFF. CDR3 sequence (DNA): TGTGCCAGCAGCTTACCCCTCCAGGGATCCGAGCAGTTCTTC.

This clonotype was counted many times. The chain joins TRBV25-1 to TRBJ1-2; unclear D gene. V was clipped by 3 bases and J by 4 bases, with 6 bases between them. From germline, CDR1 is MGHDK and CDR2 SYGVNS. The CDR3 length is 12 residues. The CDR3 DNA reads as TGTGCCAGCAGTGAGGACTTCTATGGCTACACCTTC. It codes for CASSEDFYGYTF.

This sequence joins TRBV11-3 and TRBJ2-1; TRBD1 aligns across 7 bases. Per the germline V gene, CDR1 is SGHNT and CDR2 is YENEEA. This CDR3 has 12 amino acids. The J segment lost 8 bases and the V segment lost 5 bases, leaving 3 bases of the junction unmatched. CDR3 DNA sequence: TGTGCCAGCAGCGCCGGGACAGATGAGCAGTTCTTC. Translated: CASSAGTDEQFF.

The rearrangement joins TRBV20-1 to TRBJ2-5, with 14 positions matching TRBD2. The germline V gene encodes CDR1 DFQATT and CDR2 SNEGSKA (reference sequence). With V trimmed by 0 bases and J by 0 bases, 6 bases remained unmatched. The CDR3 runs to 18 residues. Written as DNA, the CDR3 is TGCAGTGCTAGAGATCAGACTAGCGGGAGGGGGAACCAAGAGACCCAGTACTTC. This sequence encodes CSARDQTSGRGNQETQYF.

The CDR3: CASSQAWGSYEQYF. DNA of the CDR3: TGTGCCAGCAGCCAAGCATGGGGGTCCTACGAGCAGTACTTC. The chain has TRBV14 and TRBJ2-7; possibly TRBD1 or TRBD2 for D (5 bases each). The germline CDR1 and CDR2 sequences are SGHDN and FVKESK. V was shortened by 1 base and J by 1 base, with 8 bases between the two germline ends. The CDR3 extends over 14 amino acids.

This chain links TRBV2 with TRBJ2-1, with 10 nucleotides matching TRBD1. V shed 8 bases, J shed 3 bases, and the junction held 4 bases outside the gene matches. CDR3 length: 14 amino acids. The germline CDR1 and CDR2 sequences are SNHLY and FYNNEI. The CDR3 sequence is CASGGTGVYNEQFF. CDR3 bases: TGTGCCAGCGGGGGGACAGGGGTCTACAATGAGCAGTTCTTC.

The chain has TRBV5-6 and TRBJ1-5; possibly TRBD1 for D (6 bases). There are 15 residues in the CDR3. Germline-derived CDR1 and CDR2 are SGHDT and YYEEEE. The germline V and J ends were trimmed by 1 base and 2 bases, with 10 bases remaining between them. The CDR3 here is CASSLSPGGNQPQHF. DNA for the CDR3: TGTGCCAGCAGCTTGTCCCCAGGGGGCAATCAGCCCCAGCATTTT.

This clonotype was detected ten times or more. The junction departs from the called germline gene at one end, perhaps through a read error. The chain joins TRBV7-2 to TRBJ1-2; D is perhaps TRBD1 (6 bases). Per the germline V gene, CDR1 is SGHTA and CDR2 is FQGNSA. This CDR3 is 14 amino acids long. The CDR3 bases are TGTGCCAGCAGTTTAGGCAGGGGTAACTATGGCTACACCTTC. Translated: CASSLGRGNYGYTF.

In the case of this clonotype: Given a much more abundant clone one base away, this may be a read error. The chain couples TRBV20-1 to TRBJ2-1, with 9 nucleotides matching TRBD1. Trimming cost V 0 bases and J 10 bases; bases outside gene matches: 10. This CDR3 is 15 amino acids long. CDR1 is DFQATT and CDR2 is SNEGSKA in the germline V gene (reference sequence). CDR3 nucleotides: TGCAGTGCTAGAGATCTGCGACAGGGGGTGTACGAGCAGTTCTTC. Protein product: CSARDLRQGVYEQFF.

J is TRBJ2-5 and V is TRBV15; 9 bases are shared with TRBD1. Germline assignment: CDR1 LNHNV and CDR2 YYDKDF (reference sequence). The CDR3 length is 15 residues. Trimming at V came to 1 base and at J to 4 bases, leaving 4 bases not matched to a gene. The CDR3 region is CATSRVDRGGETQYF. CDR3 DNA: TGTGCCACCAGCAGAGTGGACAGGGGCGGAGAGACCCAGTACTTC.

This chain connects TRBV29-1 to TRBJ2-7; the D gene is possibly TRBD2 (6 bases). V was cut by 4 bases and J by 2 bases, with 18 bases left in between. The CDR3 runs to 15 residues. Germline values: CDR1 SQVTM, CDR2 ANQGSEA. This chain's CDR3 is CSVAGQGGQTYEQYF. The DNA for the CDR3 is TGCAGCGTTGCGGGGCAGGGAGGCCAGACCTACGAGCAGTACTTC.

The sample holds one count of this clonotype. The chain combines TRBV12-3 or TRBV12-4 with TRBJ2-7; no clear D gene. V gave up 4 bases and J gave up 0 bases, with 13 bases separating them. CDR3 size: 15 residues. The CDR3 here is CASSSVAIFSYEQYF. CDR3 coding DNA: TGTGCCAGCAGTTCAGTTGCCATTTTCTCCTACGAGCAGTACTTC.